The rows below give T cell receptor beta chains drawn from one sample of a study of T cell responses to AZD1222 COVID-19 vaccine. Using immunoSEQ multiplex PCR, the repertoire was profiled, and TCRdb retains in-frame clones only, with some absent. The sample has under 150,000 clones; roughly 88% are singletons. Material: peripheral blood, obtained 28 days after the second AZD1222 dose. Source of these receptors: an adult who received the AZD1222 COVID-19 vaccine. Both conserved end residues are part of each CDR3. D genes are given only for firm matches. Expanded clones get a size class; other rows say once, few or many, or leave the size out.

cdr3_nt | cdr3_aa | v_call | clone_size | j_call | d_call
TGTGCCAGCACCACAGGGTTGCGGGAAAAACTGTTTTTT | CASTTGLREKLFF | TRBV6-5 | NA | TRBJ1-4 | NA
TGTGCCAGTAGTCCGGGACAGAGGAACACTGAAGCTTTCTTT | CASSPGQRNTEAFF | TRBV19 | NA | TRBJ1-1 | TRBD1
TGTGCCAGCAGCCCTTCCGGGACTAGCGGGGGGTATACCGGGGAGCTGTTTTTT | CASSPSGTSGGYTGELFF | TRBV4-2 | NA | TRBJ2-2 | TRBD2
TGCGCCAGCAGCTTGGGGCAGAGTGAATATGGCTACACCTTC | CASSLGQSEYGYTF | TRBV5-1 | NA | TRBJ1-2 | NA
TGTGCCAGCACTGGGACTAGCGGAGGTGTTGCCCAGTACTTC | CASTGTSGGVAQYF | TRBV28 | NA | TRBJ2-5 | TRBD2
TGTGCCAGCAGCCCGGAGGGGTCTTCACCCCTCCACTTT | CASSPEGSSPLHF | TRBV9 | NA | TRBJ1-6 | NA
TGTGCCAGTAGTACCACGGGCCACAGGGCACAGCAGTACTTC | CASSTTGHRAQQYF | TRBV19 | NA | TRBJ2-7 | NA
TGCGCCAGCAGCTTGAAGGGAGTTACGAACACCGGGGAGCTGTTTTTT | CASSLKGVTNTGELFF | TRBV5-1 | NA | TRBJ2-2 | NA
TGTGCCAGCAGCTTGGCTGGGGCAAGGAATGAAAAACTGTTTTTT | CASSLAGARNEKLFF | TRBV5-4 | NA | TRBJ1-4 | NA
TGTGCCAGCAGTTTAGGTTTGCGCTCTGGAAACACCATATATTTT | CASSLGLRSGNTIYF | TRBV28 | once | TRBJ1-3 | NA
TGTGCCAGCACAGTAGGGGCTCATAATGAAAAACTGTTTTTT | CASTVGAHNEKLFF | TRBV2 | once | TRBJ1-4 | NA
TGCGCCAGCAGCTTGGCAACAGGGGCCGGGGCCAACGTCCTGACTTTC | CASSLATGAGANVLTF | TRBV5-1 | NA | TRBJ2-6 | TRBD1
TGTGCCAGCAGCTTTAGGAGGAATCAAGCTAATGAAAAACTGTTTTTT | CASSFRRNQANEKLFF | TRBV5-5 | NA | TRBJ1-4 | NA
TGTGCCAGCAGTTTGACGTTCACCGGGGAGCTGTTTTTT | CASSLTFTGELFF | TRBV12-3/TRBV12-4 | NA | TRBJ2-2 | NA
TGTGCCAGCAGCCAGGATCCAGGGGTGGATCAGCCCCAGCATTTT | CASSQDPGVDQPQHF | TRBV4-2 | NA | TRBJ1-5 | NA
TGTGCCAGCAGCTACCCTCGGGGGGGGAGTAATTCACCCCTCCACTTT | CASSYPRGGSNSPLHF | TRBV28 | NA | TRBJ1-6 | NA